This T cell receptor (beta chain) stems from a study of blood T cell repertoires in COVID-19 (dated by TCRdb to the early 2020s). About the study as a whole: The collaborator samples originated in the United States, Italy and Spain and spanned the acute and convalescent phases of COVID-19. The material from the prospective study consisted of cDNA or gDNA derived from T cells, B-cell-depleted T cells, or PBMCs. The dataset comprised deeply sampled blood TCRbeta repertoires from subjects exposed to, actively infected with, or recovered from COVID-19. A freely available public database, intended as a resource for researchers studying the immune response to SARS-CoV-2, is where the repertoires were released. Samples came from the ongoing ImmuneRACE study (first 160 participants) plus 1,254 subjects from 6 global collaborators. Nearly every sample came with metadata listing a de-identified subject ID, COVID-19 status, age in years and sex. Where available, HLA class I and class II types were obtained from metadata supplied by the sample provider rather than from assay-based typing. Broad study findings and their caveats: The amount of clinical and demographic metadata varied by source and participant and was provided uncurated.

V is pared back by 7 bases and J by 4 bases, with 10 bases lying between the germline termini. Inclusive of the bounding cysteine and phenylalanine, the CDR3 is 13 residues long. The retained sequence is limited to the CDR3, 39 bases, with the frame set at the first base. Sequences MNHEY (CDR1) and SMNVEV (CDR2) are obtained from the germline V gene (reference sequence). Whole blood was collected in K2EDTA tubes by collaborating institutions according to the institutions' own protocols. For TCRbeta analysis, collaborator samples were shipped as frozen whole blood, as isolated PBMCs, or as DNA extracted from either sample type. TCRbeta CDR3 regions were amplified from genomic DNA using the immunoSEQ Assay, a bias-controlled multiplex PCR. The paper's processing steps were these. The number of nucleated cells in each sample was estimated by amplification of reference gene primers within the assay. To quantify the absolute abundance of each unique TCRbeta CDR3 rearrangement, sequence reads were collapsed and filtered. For each sample, productive Simpson clonality was calculated by taking the square root of Simpson's diversity index across productive rearrangements. The table comes from immuneACCESS by way of TCRdb, which keeps in-frame sequences with V and J called. Part of the clones is missing from these tables; in studies checked, under half for an unresolved V gene and the rest for unknown reasons. V, J and clone size were drawn from that table, and D and trimming were deduced from the DNA. This sample has more than 200,000 clones in its table, and 70% to 85% of those were observed once. 4% of the sample belongs to the ten largest clones.

Note on this clone: Its specific antigen is unknown. Base qualities were left out, and no much larger clone turns up one base away.

The rearranged segments are TRBV27 and TRBJ1-4; TRBD1 is possibly the D segment (6 matching bases). This clonotype was sampled from a woman in her 40s with active or convalescent COVID-19. Sequenced material: peripheral blood. The sequenced DNA: TGTGCCAGCAAACGGACAGTTAATGAAAAACTGTTTTTT. Translated, it reads CASKRTVNEKLFF. Where the CDR3 stops, the reference TRBV27 and TRBJ1-4 genes take over; the full variable domain is EAQVTQNPRYLITVTGKKLTVTCSQNMNHEYMSWYRQDPGLGLRQIYYSMNVEVTDKGDVPEGYKVSRKEKRNFPLILESPSPNQTSLYFCASKRTVNEKLFFGSGTQLSVL.